The 15 T cell receptor beta chains below were found in one sample sequenced in a study of Ad26.COV2.S vaccination and SARS-CoV-2 variants. Treatment specified: 15 to 20 received Ad26.COV2.S at low or high dose, single or two shots; about 5 received placebo; per-sample allocation not given. Sampling took place 63 days after the first vaccine or placebo injection. The method was immunoSEQ multiplex PCR; TCRdb's version includes in-frame clones alone and lacks a portion of them. Seen here are 400,000 to 450,000 clones, 75% to 95% observed once, and the top ten hold approximately 12%. The sequencing used peripheral blood, collected in a trial of Ad26.COV2.S vaccine versus placebo. These receptors all come from a person aged 18-65 years who received the Ad26.COV2.S COVID-19 vaccine or a placebo.

The gene calls are TRBV10-2 and TRBJ1-5, with no clear D. Trimming removed 3 bases at V and 3 bases at J, with 9 bases between. Germline V gives CDR1 WSHSY, CDR2 SAAADI. This CDR3 contains 14 residues. CDR3 in DNA: TGCGCCAGCAGTGACAGCATTTTCAATCAGCCCCAGCATTTT. Its translation is CASSDSIFNQPQHF.

This clone has a handful of counts. CDR3 nucleotides: TGTGCCAGCAGTTATTATACAGGGGCGAACTATGGCTACACCTTC. It yields the protein CASSYYTGANYGYTF. V gene TRBV6-5 combines with J gene TRBJ1-2; 7 nucleotides match TRBD1. V was clipped by 3 bases and J by 2 bases; unmatched bases: 6. There are 15 residues in the CDR3. Per germline, CDR1 MNHEY and CDR2 SVGAGI.

In this sample, this clone turned up once. This rearrangement joins TRBV7-9 to TRBJ1-1; a possible D gene is TRBD1 (5 bases). Germline V lookup: CDR1 SEHNR, CDR2 FQNEAQ (reference sequence). V lost 2 bases to trimming and J lost 2 bases, with 9 bases between them. This CDR3 comprises 14 residues. CDR3 in amino acids: CASSLWTKNTEAFF. The CDR3 DNA follows: TGTGCCAGCAGCTTATGGACAAAAAACACTGAAGCTTTCTTT.

The rearrangement links TRBV6-5 to TRBJ2-5; D could derive from TRBD1 or TRBD2 (5 bases each). The V and J ends lost 6 bases and 2 bases respectively, with 16 bases between them. The CDR3 consists of 15 residues. Germline values: CDR1 MNHEY, CDR2 SVGAGI. The CDR3 region is CASRRRGTKQETQYF. The CDR3 DNA reads TGTGCCAGCAGGCGAAGAGGGACGAAACAAGAGACCCAGTACTTC.

There are a few counts of this clone. This chain connects TRBV21-1 to TRBJ2-2; the listed D gene, TRBD2, was not tested against the DNA. TRBV21-1 has pseudogene status. There are 13 residues in the CDR3. The CDR3 here is CASRGRDTGELFF. CDR3 nucleotides: TGTGCCAGCCGGGGAAGGGACACCGGGGAGCTGTTTTTT.

The chain is built from TRBV11-3 and TRBJ2-7; a possible D gene is TRBD1 (6 bases). This CDR3 has 13 residues. Trimming left V 5 bases short and J 6 bases short, with 14 bases between. Germline loops: CDR1 SGHNT, CDR2 YENEEA. CDR3 DNA: TGTGCCAGCAGCCGCGACAGGCTCTCCGAGCAGTACTTC. Translated, it gives CASSRDRLSEQYF.

The chain recombines TRBV6-5 with TRBJ1-2, with no clear D. Trimming removed 0 bases at V and 2 bases at J, with 10 bases between. The CDR3 has 15 amino acids. Germline assignment: CDR1 MNHEY and CDR2 SVGAGI. This CDR3 is CASSYSTTANYGYTF. In DNA form, the CDR3 reads TGTGCCAGCAGTTACTCGACCACGGCCAACTATGGCTACACCTTC.

The CDR3 sequence is CAWSVDTQTEKLFF. The CDR3 DNA sequence: TGTGCCTGGAGTGTTGACACCCAAACTGAAAAACTGTTTTTT. The chain carries TRBV30 and TRBJ1-4; D is ambiguous. V lost 0 bases and J 7 bases, leaving 12 bases between the germline ends. There are 14 residues in the CDR3. Looked up from germline, CDR1 is GTSNPN and CDR2 is SVGIG (reference sequence).

The rearrangement uses TRBV5-4 and TRBJ2-7; 9 positions match TRBD2. The CDR3 is 15 residues long. The trim removed 2 bases at V and 4 bases at J, leaving 7 bases unmatched. Germline CDR1 and CDR2: SGHNT and YYREEE (reference sequence). CDR3 sequence (DNA): TGTGCCAGCAGCTTCTTGGCGGGAGGGCCTTACGAGCAGTACTTC. The encoded protein is CASSFLAGGPYEQYF. Filled out from reference TRBV5-4 and TRBJ2-7, the complete variable domain reads ETGVTQSPTHLIKTRGQQVTLRCSSQSGHNTVSWYQQALGQGPQFIFQYYREEENGRGNFPPRFSGLQFPNYSSELNVNALELDDSALYLCASSFLAGGPYEQYFGPGTRLTVT.

J is TRBJ2-2 and V is TRBV25-1; possibly TRBD1 for D (6 bases). CDR1 and CDR2 from the germline V gene are MGHDK and SYGVNS. The V end was cut by 5 bases, the J end by 5 bases, with 15 bases between. The CDR3 covers 15 residues. The CDR3 spells CASSKSQGTTGELFF. As DNA, the CDR3 is TGTGCCAGCAGTAAGTCCCAGGGGACAACCGGGGAGCTGTTTTTT.

The sample holds a few counts of this clone. The genes are TRBV24-1 and TRBJ1-2; D may be TRBD1 (5 bases). Germline V gene lookup returns CDR1 KGHDR and CDR2 SFDVKD. V dropped 4 bases and J dropped 2 bases, with 10 bases sitting between them. The CDR3 totals 14 residues. For the CDR3, the DNA is TGTGCCACCAGTGACCCGGGACGGAACTATGGCTACACCTTC. Its translation: CATSDPGRNYGYTF.

The chain is built from TRBV3-1 (or the pseudogene TRBV3-2) and TRBJ2-3, with D perhaps matching TRBD2 (6 bases). This CDR3 is 15 amino acids long. Germline V gene sequence: CDR1 LGHDT, CDR2 YNNKEL (reference sequence). The V end was cut by 4 bases, the J end by 1 base, with 12 bases between. CDR3 region: CASSRLGAGTDTQYF. In DNA form, the CDR3 reads TGTGCCAGCAGCCGACTAGGAGCGGGCACAGATACGCAGTATTTT.

This clone was counted a few times. V gene TRBV5-5 combines with J gene TRBJ2-7, with D maybe TRBD1 (7 bases). CDR1 SGHKS and CDR2 YYEKEE come from the germline V gene (reference sequence). This CDR3 region has 14 residues. V dropped 4 bases and J dropped 6 bases, with 17 bases sitting between them. This CDR3 reads CASSPYSGGGEQYF. In DNA form, the CDR3 reads TGTGCCAGCAGCCCCTATTCAGGGGGAGGCGAGCAGTACTTC.

The sample holds one count of this clone. V gene TRBV29-1 combines with J gene TRBJ1-4, with TRBD1 as a possible D gene (6 bases). V shed 2 bases and J shed 6 bases, with 10 bases lying between them. Germline CDR1 SQVTM, CDR2 ANQGSEA. The CDR3 has 13 residues. The CDR3 nucleotides are TGCAGCGTTGAAAAACAGGGACATGAAAAACTGTTTTTT. Translating it yields CSVEKQGHEKLFF. Looking up the rest from reference TRBV29-1 and TRBJ1-4 gives the full variable domain: SAVISQKPSRDICQRGTSLTIQCQVDSQVTMMFWYRQQPGQSLTLIATANQGSEATYESGFVIDKFPISRPNLTFSTLTVSNMSPEDSSIYLCSVEKQGHEKLFFGSGTQLSVL.

The rearrangement links TRBV7-3 to TRBJ2-1; D gene ambiguous. With 0 bases removed from V and 7 bases from J, the gap between germline ends came to 10 bases. Germline CDR1 is SGHTA and CDR2 is FQGTGA. There are 14 residues in the CDR3. CDR3 DNA: TGTGCCAGCAGCTTAACAATCCGAAGTAATGAGCAGTTCTTC. Translating it yields CASSLTIRSNEQFF.